This TCR beta chain was sequenced in a study of cytomegalovirus exposure and HLA in healthy donors. Study as a whole: Both the 120 validation repertoires and the approximately 670 first-cohort repertoires used the same platform, as reported by a later analysis.

General observations from the study: Within the 120 or so validation repertoires, first-cohort TCR clusters tended to co-occur, according to a later analysis. There were some public TCRs occurring in many donors, but most TCR sequences were rare. The study recorded 164 TCR beta chains that were cytomegalovirus-associated.

Concerning this clone itself: The antigen remains undetermined.

There are 13 residues in the CDR3. Germline-derived CDR1 and CDR2 are MNHNY and SVGAGI (reference sequence). Deletions cut 8 bases from V and 6 bases from J, with 17 bases between. The table came from immunoSEQ multiplex PCR; TCRdb's copy has only in-frame clones and leaves some out. The sample lists about 150,000 clones, roughly nine tenths occurring once. What was sequenced was PBMCs. The receptor's source is a woman aged 18-29 years in good health and CMV-seropositive. V and J are TRBV6-6 and TRBJ2-7; possibly TRBD1 for D (6 bases). CDR3 sequence (DNA): TGTGCCAGCCGGGACAATTCAGTCTCCGAGCAGTACTTC. It encodes CASRDNSVSEQYF.